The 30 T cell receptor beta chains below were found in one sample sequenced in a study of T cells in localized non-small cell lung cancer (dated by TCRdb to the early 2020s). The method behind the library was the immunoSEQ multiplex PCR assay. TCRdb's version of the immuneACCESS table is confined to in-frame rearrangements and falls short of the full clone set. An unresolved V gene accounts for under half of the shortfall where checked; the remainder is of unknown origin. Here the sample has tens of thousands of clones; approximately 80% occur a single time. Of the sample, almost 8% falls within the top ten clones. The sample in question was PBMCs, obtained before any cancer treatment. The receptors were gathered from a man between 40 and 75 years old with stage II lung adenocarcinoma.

The CDR3 loop is CASSKAGGPNTEAFF. CDR3 sequence (DNA): TGTGCCAGTAGTAAAGCAGGGGGCCCAAACACTGAAGCTTTCTTT. The J gene is TRBJ1-1, the V gene TRBV19, with 8 bases fitting TRBD1. Germline CDR1 is LNHDA and CDR2 is SQIVND (reference sequence). The trim removed 4 bases at V and 2 bases at J, leaving 6 bases unmatched. This CDR3 comprises 15 residues.

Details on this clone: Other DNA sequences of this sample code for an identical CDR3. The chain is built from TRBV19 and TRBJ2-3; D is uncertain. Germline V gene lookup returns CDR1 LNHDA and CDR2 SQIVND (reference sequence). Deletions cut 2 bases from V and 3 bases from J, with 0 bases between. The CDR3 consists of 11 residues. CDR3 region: CASSITDTQYF. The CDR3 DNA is TGTGCCAGTAGTATAACAGATACGCAGTATTTT.

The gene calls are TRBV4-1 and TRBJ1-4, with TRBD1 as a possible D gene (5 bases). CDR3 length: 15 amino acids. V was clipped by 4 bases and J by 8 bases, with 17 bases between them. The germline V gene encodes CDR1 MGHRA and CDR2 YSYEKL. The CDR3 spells CASSPTVGVGEKLFF. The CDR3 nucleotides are TGCGCCAGCAGCCCAACCGTAGGGGTAGGAGAAAAACTGTTTTTT.

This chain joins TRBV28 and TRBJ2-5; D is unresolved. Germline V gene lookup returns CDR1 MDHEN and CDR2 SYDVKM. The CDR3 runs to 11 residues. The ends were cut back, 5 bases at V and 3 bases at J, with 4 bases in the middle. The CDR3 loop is CASSRKETQYF. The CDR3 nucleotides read TGTGCCAGCAGTCGGAAAGAGACCCAGTACTTC.

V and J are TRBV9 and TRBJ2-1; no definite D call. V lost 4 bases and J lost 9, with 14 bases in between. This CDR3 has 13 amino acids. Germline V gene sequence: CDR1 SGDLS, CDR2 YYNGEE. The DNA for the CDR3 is TGTGCCAGCAGCCCGGCCGGGTGGGGTGAGCAGTTCTTC. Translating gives CASSPAGWGEQFF.

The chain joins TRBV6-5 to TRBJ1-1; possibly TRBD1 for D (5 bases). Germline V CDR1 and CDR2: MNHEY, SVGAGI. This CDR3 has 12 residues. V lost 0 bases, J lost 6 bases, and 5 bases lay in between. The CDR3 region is CASSYSGAEAFF. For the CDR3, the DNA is TGTGCCAGCAGTTACTCGGGGGCTGAAGCTTTCTTT.

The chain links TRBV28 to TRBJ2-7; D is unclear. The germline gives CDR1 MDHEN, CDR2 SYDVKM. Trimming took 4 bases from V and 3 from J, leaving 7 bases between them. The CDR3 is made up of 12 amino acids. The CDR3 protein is CASSSGSYEQYF. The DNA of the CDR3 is TGTGCCAGCAGTTCAGGAAGCTACGAGCAGTACTTC.

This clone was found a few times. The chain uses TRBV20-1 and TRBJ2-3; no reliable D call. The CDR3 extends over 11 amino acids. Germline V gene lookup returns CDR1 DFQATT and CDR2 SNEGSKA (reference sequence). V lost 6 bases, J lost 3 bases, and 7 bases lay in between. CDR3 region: CSARRTDTQYF. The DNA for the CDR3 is TGCAGTGCCAGACGGACAGATACGCAGTATTTT.

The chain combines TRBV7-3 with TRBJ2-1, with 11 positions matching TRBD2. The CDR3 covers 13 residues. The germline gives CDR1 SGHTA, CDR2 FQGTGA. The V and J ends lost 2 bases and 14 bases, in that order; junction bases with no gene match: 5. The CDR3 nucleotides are TGTGCCAGCAGCTTACAGACTAGCGGGAAGAAGTTCTTC. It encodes CASSLQTSGKKFF.

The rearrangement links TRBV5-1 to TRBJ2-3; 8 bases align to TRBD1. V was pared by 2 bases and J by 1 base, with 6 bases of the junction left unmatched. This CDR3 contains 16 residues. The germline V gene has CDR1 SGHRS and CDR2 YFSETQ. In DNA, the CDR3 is TGCGCCAGCAGCTTATCAGGGGGCGAGGGCACAGATACGCAGTATTTT. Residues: CASSLSGGEGTDTQYF.

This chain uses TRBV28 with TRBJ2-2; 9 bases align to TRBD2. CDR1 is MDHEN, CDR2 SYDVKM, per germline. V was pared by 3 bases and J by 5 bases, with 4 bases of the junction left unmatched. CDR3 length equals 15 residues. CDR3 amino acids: CASSFVAGATGELFF. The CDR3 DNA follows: TGTGCCAGCAGTTTCGTAGCGGGAGCTACCGGGGAGCTGTTTTTT.

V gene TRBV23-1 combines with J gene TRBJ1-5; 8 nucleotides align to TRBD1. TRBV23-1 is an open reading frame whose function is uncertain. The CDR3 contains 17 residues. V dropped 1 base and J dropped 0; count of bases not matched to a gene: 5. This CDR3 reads CASSQYLGTGSNQPQHF. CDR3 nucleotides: TGCGCCAGCAGTCAATACCTCGGGACAGGTAGCAATCAGCCCCAGCATTTT.

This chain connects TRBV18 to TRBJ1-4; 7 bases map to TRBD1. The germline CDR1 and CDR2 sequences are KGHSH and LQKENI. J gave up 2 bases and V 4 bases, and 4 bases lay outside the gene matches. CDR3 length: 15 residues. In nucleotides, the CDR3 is TGTGCCAGCTCACTCCAGGGGGGCACTAATGAAAAACTGTTTTTT. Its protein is CASSLQGGTNEKLFF.

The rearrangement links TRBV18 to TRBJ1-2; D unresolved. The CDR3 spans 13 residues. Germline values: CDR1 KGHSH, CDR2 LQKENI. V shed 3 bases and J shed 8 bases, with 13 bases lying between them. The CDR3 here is CASSPGVTGGYTF. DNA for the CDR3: TGTGCCAGCTCACCGGGAGTTACGGGGGGCTACACCTTC. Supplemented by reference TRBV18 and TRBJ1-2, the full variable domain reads NAGVMQNPRHLVRRRGQEARLRCSPMKGHSHVYWYRQLPEEGLKFMVYLQKENIIDESGMPKERFSAEFPKEGPSILRIQQVVRGDSAAYFCASSPGVTGGYTFGSGTRLTVV.

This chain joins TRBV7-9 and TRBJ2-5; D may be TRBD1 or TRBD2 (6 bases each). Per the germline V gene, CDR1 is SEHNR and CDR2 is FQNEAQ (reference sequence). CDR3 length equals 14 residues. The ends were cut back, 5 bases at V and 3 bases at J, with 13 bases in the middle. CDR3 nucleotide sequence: TGTGCCAGCAGCGGTACAGGGAGGAAAGAGACCCAGTACTTC. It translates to CASSGTGRKETQYF.

The DNA of the CDR3 is TGCGCCAGCAGCCTCGGGACAGGGAGTGAAAAACTGTTTTTT. Translated, it gives CASSLGTGSEKLFF. The rearrangement joins TRBV4-3 to TRBJ1-4; 9 bases are shared with TRBD1. The CDR3 sequence is 14 residues long. The ends lost 4 bases at V and 7 bases at J; junction bases unmatched: 4. Germline lookup yields CDR1 LGHNA and CDR2 YSLEER.

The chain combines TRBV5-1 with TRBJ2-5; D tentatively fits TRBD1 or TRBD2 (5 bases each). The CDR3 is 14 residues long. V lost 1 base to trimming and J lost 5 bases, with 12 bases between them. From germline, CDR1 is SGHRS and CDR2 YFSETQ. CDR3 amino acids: CASSLRGDAETQYF. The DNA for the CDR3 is TGCGCCAGCAGCTTGAGGGGAGATGCTGAGACCCAGTACTTC.

Written as DNA, the CDR3 is TGTGCCAGCAGCCATAGCGGGAGGGCCACAGATACGCAGTATTTT. Amino acids: CASSHSGRATDTQYF. The chain couples TRBV7-3 to TRBJ2-3; 11 bases line up with TRBD2. After removal of 5 bases from V and 2 bases from J, the junction contained 3 bases not matched to a gene. Germline loops: CDR1 SGHTA, CDR2 FQGTGA. The CDR3 has 15 residues. The full variable domain, completed using reference TRBV7-3 and TRBJ2-3, is GAGVSQTPSNKVTEKGKYVELRCDPISGHTALYWYRQSLGQGPEFLIYFQGTGAADDSGLPNDRFFAVRPEGSVSTLKIQRTERGDSAVYLCASSHSGRATDTQYFGPGTRLTVL.

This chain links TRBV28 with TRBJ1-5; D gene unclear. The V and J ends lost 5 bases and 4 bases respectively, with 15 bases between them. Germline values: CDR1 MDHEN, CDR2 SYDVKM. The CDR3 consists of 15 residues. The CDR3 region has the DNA TGTGCCAGCAGTACCCTGCCAGCTACTAATCAGCCCCAGCATTTT. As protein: CASSTLPATNQPQHF. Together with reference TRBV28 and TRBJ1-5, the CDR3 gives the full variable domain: DVKVTQSSRYLVKRTGEKVFLECVQDMDHENMFWYRQDPGLGLRLIYFSYDVKMKEKGDIPEGYSVSREKKERFSLILESASTNQTSMYLCASSTLPATNQPQHFGDGTRLSIL.

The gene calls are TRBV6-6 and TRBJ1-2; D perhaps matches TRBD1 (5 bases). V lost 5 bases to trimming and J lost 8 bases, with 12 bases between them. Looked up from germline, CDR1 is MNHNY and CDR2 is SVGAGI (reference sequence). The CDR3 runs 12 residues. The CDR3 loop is CASSGDPAGYTF. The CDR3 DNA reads TGTGCCAGCAGTGGGGACCCGGCAGGCTACACCTTC.

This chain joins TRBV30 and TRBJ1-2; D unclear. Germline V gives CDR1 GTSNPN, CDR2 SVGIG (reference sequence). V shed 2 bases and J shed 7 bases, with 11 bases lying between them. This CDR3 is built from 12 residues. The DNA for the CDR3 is TGTGCCTGGAGTTCGACTGTCTTTGGCTACACCTTC. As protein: CAWSSTVFGYTF. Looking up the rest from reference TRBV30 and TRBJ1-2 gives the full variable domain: SQTIHQWPATLVQPVGSPLSLECTVEGTSNPNLYWYRQAAGRGLQLLFYSVGIGQISSEVPQNLSASRPQDRQFILSSKKLLLSDSGFYLCAWSSTVFGYTFGSGTRLTVV.

The CDR3 region is CASRGTGTSGRSQFF. CDR3 nucleotides: TGTGCCAGCAGGGGCACCGGGACTAGCGGGAGGTCGCAGTTCTTC. V usage is TRBV28 and J usage is TRBJ2-1, with 15 bases aligning to TRBD2. The V gene's germline CDR1 is MDHEN and CDR2 SYDVKM. Trimming at V came to 6 bases and at J to 12 bases, leaving 9 bases not matched to a gene. CDR3 size: 15 residues.

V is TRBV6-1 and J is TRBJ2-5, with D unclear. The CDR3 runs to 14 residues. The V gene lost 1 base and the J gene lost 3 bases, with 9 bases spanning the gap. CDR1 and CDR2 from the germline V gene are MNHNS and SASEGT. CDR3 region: CASSEEETKETQYF. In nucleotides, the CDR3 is TGTGCCAGCAGTGAAGAGGAGACCAAAGAGACCCAGTACTTC.

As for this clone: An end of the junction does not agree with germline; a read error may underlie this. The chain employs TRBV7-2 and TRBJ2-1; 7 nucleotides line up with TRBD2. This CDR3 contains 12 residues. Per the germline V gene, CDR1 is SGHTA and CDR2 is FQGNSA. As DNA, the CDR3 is TGTGCCAGCAGCTCCCCGGGACTAAGCCAGGTCTTC. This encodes CASSSPGLSQVF.

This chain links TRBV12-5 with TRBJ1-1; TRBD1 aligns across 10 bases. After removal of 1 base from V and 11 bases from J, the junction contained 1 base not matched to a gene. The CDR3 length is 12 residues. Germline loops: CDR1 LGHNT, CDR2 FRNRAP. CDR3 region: CASGLGQGAAFF. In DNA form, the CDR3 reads TGTGCTAGTGGTTTGGGACAGGGGGCGGCTTTCTTT.

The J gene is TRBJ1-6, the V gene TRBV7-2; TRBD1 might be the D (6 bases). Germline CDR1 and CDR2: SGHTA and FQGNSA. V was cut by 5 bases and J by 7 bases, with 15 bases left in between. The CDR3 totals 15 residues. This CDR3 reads CASSPQMTGNSPLHF. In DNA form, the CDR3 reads TGTGCCAGCAGCCCGCAAATGACAGGCAATTCACCCCTCCACTTT.

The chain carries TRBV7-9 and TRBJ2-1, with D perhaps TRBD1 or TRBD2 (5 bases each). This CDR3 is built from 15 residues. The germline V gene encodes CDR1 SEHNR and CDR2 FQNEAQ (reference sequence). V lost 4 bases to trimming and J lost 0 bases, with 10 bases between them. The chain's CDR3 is CASSWDGSSYNEQFF. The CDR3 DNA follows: TGTGCCAGCAGCTGGGACGGAAGCTCCTACAATGAGCAGTTCTTC.

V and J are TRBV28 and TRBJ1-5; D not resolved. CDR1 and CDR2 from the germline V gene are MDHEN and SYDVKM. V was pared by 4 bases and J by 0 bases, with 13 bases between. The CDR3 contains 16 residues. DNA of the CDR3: TGTGCCAGCAGTTCCGCACAGTACAGTAGCAATCAGCCCCAGCATTTT. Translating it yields CASSSAQYSSNQPQHF.

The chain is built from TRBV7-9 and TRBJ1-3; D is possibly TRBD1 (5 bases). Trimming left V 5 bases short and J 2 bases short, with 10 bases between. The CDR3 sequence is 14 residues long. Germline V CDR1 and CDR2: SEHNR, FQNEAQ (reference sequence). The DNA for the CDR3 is TGTGCCAGCAGCCCTACAGGTACTGGAAACACCATATATTTT. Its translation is CASSPTGTGNTIYF.

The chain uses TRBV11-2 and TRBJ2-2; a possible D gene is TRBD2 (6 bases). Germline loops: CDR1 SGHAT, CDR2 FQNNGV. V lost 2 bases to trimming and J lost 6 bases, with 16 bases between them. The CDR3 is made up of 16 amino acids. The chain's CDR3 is CASSLSVPGVAGELFF. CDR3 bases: TGTGCCAGCAGCTTATCTGTTCCGGGGGTGGCCGGGGAGCTGTTTTTT.